One sample yielded the 5 T cell receptor beta chains listed below, sequenced in a study of blood T cell repertoires in COVID-19. Data came from immunoSEQ multiplex PCR; TCRdb stores just in-frame clones and leaves some out. The table shows roughly 150,000 clones, with roughly 74% occurring only once. Sequencing used peripheral blood. The receptors derive from a woman aged 80 or over with acute or convalescent COVID-19.

V usage is TRBV15 and J usage is TRBJ1-2, with a weak D call TRBD1 (6 bases). V was shortened by 4 bases and J by 0 bases, with 12 bases between the two germline ends. CDR3 size: 15 residues. Germline assignment: CDR1 LNHNV and CDR2 YYDKDF (reference sequence). The CDR3 reads CATSIGTRANYGYTF. Here the CDR3 DNA reads TGTGCCACCAGCATCGGGACAAGAGCTAACTATGGCTACACCTTC.

V usage is TRBV2 and J usage is TRBJ2-7; D uncertain. The CDR3 has 12 residues. CDR1 and CDR2 from the germline V gene are SNHLY and FYNNEI. V was clipped by 8 bases and J by 0 bases, with 8 bases between them. CDR3 protein: CASGQSSYEQYF. Here the CDR3 DNA reads TGTGCCAGCGGCCAAAGCTCCTACGAGCAGTACTTC. The whole variable domain, remainder taken from reference TRBV2 and TRBJ2-7, is EPEVTQTPSHQVTQMGQEVILRCVPISNHLYFYWYRQILGQKVEFLVSFYNNEISEKSEIFDDQFSVERPDGSNFTLKIRSTKLEDSAMYFCASGQSSYEQYFGPGTRLTVT.

This clone came up a few times. The rearrangement links TRBV12-5 to TRBJ2-7, with 7 bases aligning to TRBD2. Germline CDR1 and CDR2: LGHNT and FRNRAP. J was trimmed by 3 bases and V by 4 bases; bases with no gene match: 3. The CDR3 runs to 13 residues. CDR3 in amino acids: CASGSRGDYEQYF. For the CDR3, the DNA is TGTGCTAGTGGTTCTCGGGGGGACTACGAGCAGTACTTC. The variable domain in full, completed from reference TRBV12-5 and TRBJ2-7, reads DARVTQTPRHKVTEMGQEVTMRCQPILGHNTVFWYRQTMMQGLELLAYFRNRAPLDDSGMPKDRFSAEMPDATLATLKIQPSEPRDSAVYFCASGSRGDYEQYFGPGTRLTVT.

The chain recombines TRBV2 with TRBJ1-6; TRBD1 agrees at 11 bases. This CDR3 region has 14 residues. Losses at the gene ends were 6 bases for V and 9 bases for J; bases not matched to a gene: 4. CDR1 and CDR2 (germline): SNHLY, FYNNEI. DNA of the CDR3: TGTGCCAGCAGGGGCGGGACAGGGGGTTCACCCCTCCACTTT. Amino acids: CASRGGTGGSPLHF.

The J gene is TRBJ1-5, the V gene TRBV4-1, with a tentative D call TRBD1 (5 bases). The CDR3 extends over 16 amino acids. V dropped 0 bases and J dropped 5 bases, with 14 bases sitting between them. CDR1 MGHRA and CDR2 YSYEKL come from the germline V gene. The CDR3 loop reads CASSQDDSQGYQPQHF. The CDR3 DNA sequence: TGCGCCAGCAGCCAAGACGACAGCCAAGGCTATCAGCCCCAGCATTTT.